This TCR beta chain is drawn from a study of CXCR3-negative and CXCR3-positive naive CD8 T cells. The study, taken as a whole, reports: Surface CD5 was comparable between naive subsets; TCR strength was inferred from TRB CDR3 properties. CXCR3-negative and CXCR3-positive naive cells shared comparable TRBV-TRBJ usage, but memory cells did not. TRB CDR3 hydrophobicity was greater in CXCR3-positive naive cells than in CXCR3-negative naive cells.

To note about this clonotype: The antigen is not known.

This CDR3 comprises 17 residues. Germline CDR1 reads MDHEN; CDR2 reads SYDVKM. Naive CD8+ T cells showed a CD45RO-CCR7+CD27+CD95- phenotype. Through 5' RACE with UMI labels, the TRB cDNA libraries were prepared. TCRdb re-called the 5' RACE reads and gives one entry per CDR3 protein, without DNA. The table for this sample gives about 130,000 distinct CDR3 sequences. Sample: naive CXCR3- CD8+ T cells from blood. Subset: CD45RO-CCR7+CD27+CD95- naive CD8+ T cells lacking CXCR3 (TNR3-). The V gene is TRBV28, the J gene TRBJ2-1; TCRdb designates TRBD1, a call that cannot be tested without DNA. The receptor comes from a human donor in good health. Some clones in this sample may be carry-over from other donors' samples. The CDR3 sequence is CASSSLRRDRGGNEQFF.